These T cell receptor beta chains were read from a single sample in a study of blood T cell repertoires in COVID-19. The repertoire was sequenced with immunoSEQ multiplex PCR; TCRdb's copy has only in-frame clones and lacks some. The sample carries a few hundred thousand clones, more than 80% recorded once. Input material: PBMCs or T cells enriched from blood (not recorded which). These receptors were taken from a young man who had recovered from COVID-19. Both conserved end residues are part of each CDR3. The D gene is left open where the match is weak. Clone size is not always given. Where it is, it says once, few, many or a class for expanded clones.

>TRBJ2-3|TRBV6-2/TRBV6-3|TRBD2|few
CASSWTSGGADTQYF
TGTGCCAGCAGTTGGACTAGCGGGGGGGCAGATACGCAGTATTTT
>TRBJ2-7|TRBV7-2|TRBD1|-
CASSLSGTASYEQYF
TGTGCCAGCAGCTTATCAGGGACAGCCTCCTACGAGCAGTACTTC
>TRBJ2-1|TRBV29-1|-|-
CSGALAYNEQFF
TGCAGCGGGGCATTGGCCTACAATGAGCAGTTCTTC
>TRBJ2-5|TRBV9|-|-
CASSVEGTTGETQYF
TGTGCCAGCAGCGTAGAAGGGACAACTGGGGAGACCCAGTACTTC
>TRBJ1-1|TRBV6-2/TRBV6-3|-|-
CASSRGGNTEAFF
TGTGCCAGCAGTCGGGGGGGTAACACTGAAGCTTTCTTT
>TRBJ2-2|TRBV19|-|-
CATRGTGISGDTNTGELFF
TGTGCCACCAGGGGGACAGGGATTAGCGGGGATACGAACACCGGGGAGCTGTTTTTT
>TRBJ1-2|TRBV10-2|-|-
CASSPTGYHGYTF
TGCGCCAGCAGTCCTACAGGGTATCATGGCTACACCTTC
>TRBJ1-5|TRBV19|TRBD1|-
CASSPGQGANSNQPQHF
TGTGCCAGTAGTCCAGGACAGGGGGCTAATAGCAATCAGCCCCAGCATTTT
>TRBJ1-4|TRBV3-1/TRBV3-2|-|-
CASSPSPISGEKLFF
TGTGCCAGCAGCCCTTCACCCATCAGCGGTGAAAAACTGTTTTTT
>TRBJ1-6|TRBV2|TRBD1|-
CASSADRESPLHF
TGTGCCAGCAGCGCAGACAGGGAGTCACCCCTCCACTTT
>TRBJ1-1|TRBV6-2/TRBV6-3|-|-
CASSYLKPGEAFF
TGTGCCAGCAGTTACCTAAAGCCAGGGGAAGCTTTCTTT
>TRBJ2-5|TRBV19|TRBD1|-
CASSRQGGETQYF
TGTGCCAGTAGTCGACAGGGGGGGGAGACCCAGTACTTC
>TRBJ2-7|TRBV6-5|-|-
CASSPDSRFYEQYF
TGTGCCAGCAGCCCGGACAGCCGATTCTACGAGCAGTACTTC
>TRBJ2-1|TRBV5-1|TRBD2|-
CASSLANSGSGNEQFF
TGCGCCAGCAGCTTGGCCAATAGCGGGAGTGGGAATGAGCAGTTCTTC
>TRBJ1-6|TRBV27|-|-
CASSLSLYPSSYNSPLHF
TGTGCCAGCAGTTTATCCTTGTACCCGAGCTCCTATAATTCACCCCTCCACTTT
>TRBJ2-3|TRBV5-1|TRBD1|-
CASSLGGTGRTDTQYF
TGCGCCAGCAGCTTGGGAGGGACAGGCCGCACAGATACGCAGTATTTT
>TRBJ1-5|TRBV10-3|-|-
CAIRAGGEGPQHF
TGTGCCATCAGGGCCGGGGGGGAAGGGCCCCAGCATTTT
>TRBJ1-2|TRBV2|TRBD1|-
CASSQRTGGYPNYGYTF
TGTGCCAGCAGCCAACGGACAGGGGGCTACCCTAACTATGGCTACACCTTC
>TRBJ1-1|TRBV10-2|-|-
CASSEQGNTEAFF
TGCGCCAGCAGTGAGCAGGGGAACACTGAAGCTTTCTTT
>TRBJ2-2|TRBV15|TRBD1|-
CATSRDRGTGALSGELFF
TGTGCCACCAGCAGAGATCGGGGGACAGGGGCGCTGAGCGGGGAGCTGTTTTTT
>TRBJ1-6|TRBV4-1|TRBD1|-
CASSQEPGTGYNSPLHF
TGCGCCAGCAGCCAAGAGCCGGGGACAGGGTATAATTCACCCCTCCACTTT
>TRBJ2-7|TRBV6-2/TRBV6-3|TRBD1|-
CASSWAPGQPSWEQYF
TGTGCCAGCAGCTGGGCCCCGGGACAGCCGTCGTGGGAGCAGTACTTC
>TRBJ2-7|TRBV29-1|-|-
CSVGRLSYEQYF
TGCAGCGTTGGCAGGCTCTCCTACGAGCAGTACTTC
>TRBJ2-3|TRBV21-1|-|-
CASIRRDYLKSDTQYF
TGTGCCAGCATCAGGAGGGACTACTTAAAATCAGATACGCAGTATTTT
>TRBJ1-1|TRBV5-1|-|-
CASSSGSTNTEAFF
TGCGCCAGCAGCTCCGGGAGCACGAACACTGAAGCTTTCTTT